This TCR beta chain appears in the sequencing data of a study of metastatic and nonmetastatic thyroid tumors. Study in general: The authors compared repertoires across blood and tumor or nodule tissue from malignant and benign thyroid patients.

Via MiXCR, TCRdb re-called the PCR reads. The sample yields about 19,000 clones, 16% seen once. This clone has ten or more counts. Patients had received no treatment of any kind before thyroid surgery. The CDR3 has 14 residues. V was cut by 6 bases and J by 7 bases, with 15 bases left in between. V is TRBV12-3 or TRBV12-4 and J is TRBJ2-2; D possibly corresponds to TRBD2 (5 bases). The receptor's source is a male donor with papillary thyroid cancer or a benign thyroid nodule (not recorded which). Some clones in this sample may be carry-over from other donors' samples. The sample comprised blood. CDR3 coding DNA: TGTGCCAGCAGCCGCGCACTGAGCGGCGGGGAGCTGTTTTTT. Its translation is CASSRALSGGELFF.